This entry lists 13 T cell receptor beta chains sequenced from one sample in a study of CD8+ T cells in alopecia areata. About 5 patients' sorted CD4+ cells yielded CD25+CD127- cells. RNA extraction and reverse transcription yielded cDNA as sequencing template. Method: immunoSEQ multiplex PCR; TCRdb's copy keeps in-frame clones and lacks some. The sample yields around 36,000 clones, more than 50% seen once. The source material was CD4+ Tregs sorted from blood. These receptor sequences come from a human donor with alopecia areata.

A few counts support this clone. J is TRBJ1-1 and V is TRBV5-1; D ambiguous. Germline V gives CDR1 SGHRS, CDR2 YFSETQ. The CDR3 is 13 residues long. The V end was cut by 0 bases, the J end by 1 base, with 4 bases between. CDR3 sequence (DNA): TGCGCCAGCAGCTTGGGAGCGAACACTGAAGCTTTCTTT. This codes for CASSLGANTEAFF.

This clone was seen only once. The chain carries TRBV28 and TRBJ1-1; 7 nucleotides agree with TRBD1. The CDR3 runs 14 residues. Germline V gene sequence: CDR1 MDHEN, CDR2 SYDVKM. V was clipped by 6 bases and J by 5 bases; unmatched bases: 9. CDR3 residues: CASRSQGRRTEAFF. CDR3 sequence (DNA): TGTGCCAGCAGATCACAGGGGAGAAGAACTGAAGCTTTCTTT.

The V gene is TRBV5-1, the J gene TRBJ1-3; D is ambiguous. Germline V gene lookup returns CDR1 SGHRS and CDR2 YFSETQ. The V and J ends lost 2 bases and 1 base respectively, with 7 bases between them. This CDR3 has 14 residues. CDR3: CASSFGTSGNTIYF. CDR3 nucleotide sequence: TGCGCCAGCAGCTTCGGTACATCTGGAAACACCATATATTTT.

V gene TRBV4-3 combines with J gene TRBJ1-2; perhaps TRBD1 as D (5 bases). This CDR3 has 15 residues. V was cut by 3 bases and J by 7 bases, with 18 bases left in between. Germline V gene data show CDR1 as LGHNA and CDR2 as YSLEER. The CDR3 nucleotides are TGCGCCAGCAGCCAGGAATTACAGGTTCGGGCTGGCTACACCTTC. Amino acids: CASSQELQVRAGYTF.

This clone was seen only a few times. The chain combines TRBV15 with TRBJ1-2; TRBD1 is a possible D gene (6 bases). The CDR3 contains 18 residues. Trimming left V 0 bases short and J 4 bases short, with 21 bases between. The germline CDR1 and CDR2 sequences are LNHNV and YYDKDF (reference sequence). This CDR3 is CATSRDEALRGASYGYTF. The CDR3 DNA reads TGTGCCACCAGCAGAGATGAGGCGTTAAGGGGGGCCTCCTATGGCTACACCTTC.

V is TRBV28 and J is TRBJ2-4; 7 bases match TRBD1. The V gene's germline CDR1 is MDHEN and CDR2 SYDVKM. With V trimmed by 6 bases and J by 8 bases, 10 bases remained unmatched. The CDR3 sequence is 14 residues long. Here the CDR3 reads CASRPSVGTDIQYF. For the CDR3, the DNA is TGTGCCAGCAGACCTTCGGTAGGGACAGACATTCAGTACTTC.

DNA of the CDR3: TGTGCCAGCAGTTCTCGGACAGGGTCCTACGAGCAGTACTTC. This gives the protein CASSSRTGSYEQYF. The V call is TRBV28, the J call TRBJ2-7; the match to TRBD1 covers 8 bases. This CDR3 spans 14 amino acids. From germline, CDR1 is MDHEN and CDR2 SYDVKM. The trim removed 4 bases at V and 1 base at J, leaving 3 bases unmatched.

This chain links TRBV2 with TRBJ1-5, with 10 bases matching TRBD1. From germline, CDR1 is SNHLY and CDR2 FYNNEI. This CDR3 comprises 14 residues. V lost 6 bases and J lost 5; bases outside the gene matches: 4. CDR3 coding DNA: TGTGCCAGCAGGAGGGACAGGGGCGATCAGCCCCAGCATTTT. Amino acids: CASRRDRGDQPQHF.

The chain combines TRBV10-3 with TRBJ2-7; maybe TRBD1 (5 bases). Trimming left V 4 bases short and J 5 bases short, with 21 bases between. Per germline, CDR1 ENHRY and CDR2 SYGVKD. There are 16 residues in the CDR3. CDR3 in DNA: TGTGCCATCAGTGGACGGCAGGCACAGGATGTAAACGAGCAGTACTTC. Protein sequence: CAISGRQAQDVNEQYF.

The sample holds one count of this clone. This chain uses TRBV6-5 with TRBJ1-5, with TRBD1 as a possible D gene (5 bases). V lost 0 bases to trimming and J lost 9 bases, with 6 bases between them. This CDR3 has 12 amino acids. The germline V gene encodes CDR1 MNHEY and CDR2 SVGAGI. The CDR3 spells CASSYSGGPQHF. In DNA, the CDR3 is TGTGCCAGCAGTTACTCTGGGGGGCCCCAGCATTTT.

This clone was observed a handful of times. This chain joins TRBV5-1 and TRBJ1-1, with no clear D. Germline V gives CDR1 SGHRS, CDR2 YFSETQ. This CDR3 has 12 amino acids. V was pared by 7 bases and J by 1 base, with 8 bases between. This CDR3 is CASWDANTEAFF. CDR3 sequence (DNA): TGCGCCAGCTGGGATGCGAACACTGAAGCTTTCTTT. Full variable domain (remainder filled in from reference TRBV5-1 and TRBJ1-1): KAGVTQTPRYLIKTRGQQVTLSCSPISGHRSVSWYQQTPGQGLQFLFEYFSETQRNKGNFPGRFSGRQFSNSRSEMNVSTLELGDSALYLCASWDANTEAFFGQGTRLTVV.

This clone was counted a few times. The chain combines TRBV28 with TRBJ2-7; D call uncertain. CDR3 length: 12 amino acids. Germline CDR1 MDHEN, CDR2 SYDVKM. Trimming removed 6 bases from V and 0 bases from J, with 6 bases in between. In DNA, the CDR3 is TGTGCCAGCAGCGACATCTCCTACGAGCAGTACTTC. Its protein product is CASSDISYEQYF. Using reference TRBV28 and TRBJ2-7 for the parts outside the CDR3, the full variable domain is DVKVTQSSRYLVKRTGEKVFLECVQDMDHENMFWYRQDPGLGLRLIYFSYDVKMKEKGDIPEGYSVSREKKERFSLILESASTNQTSMYLCASSDISYEQYFGPGTRLTVT.

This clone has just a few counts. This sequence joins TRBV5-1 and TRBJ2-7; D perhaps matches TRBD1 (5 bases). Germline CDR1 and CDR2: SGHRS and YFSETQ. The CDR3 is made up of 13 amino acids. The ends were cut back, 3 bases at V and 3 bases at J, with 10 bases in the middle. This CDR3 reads CASSYDSRYEQYF. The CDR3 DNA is TGCGCCAGCAGCTATGACAGTCGCTACGAGCAGTACTTC.